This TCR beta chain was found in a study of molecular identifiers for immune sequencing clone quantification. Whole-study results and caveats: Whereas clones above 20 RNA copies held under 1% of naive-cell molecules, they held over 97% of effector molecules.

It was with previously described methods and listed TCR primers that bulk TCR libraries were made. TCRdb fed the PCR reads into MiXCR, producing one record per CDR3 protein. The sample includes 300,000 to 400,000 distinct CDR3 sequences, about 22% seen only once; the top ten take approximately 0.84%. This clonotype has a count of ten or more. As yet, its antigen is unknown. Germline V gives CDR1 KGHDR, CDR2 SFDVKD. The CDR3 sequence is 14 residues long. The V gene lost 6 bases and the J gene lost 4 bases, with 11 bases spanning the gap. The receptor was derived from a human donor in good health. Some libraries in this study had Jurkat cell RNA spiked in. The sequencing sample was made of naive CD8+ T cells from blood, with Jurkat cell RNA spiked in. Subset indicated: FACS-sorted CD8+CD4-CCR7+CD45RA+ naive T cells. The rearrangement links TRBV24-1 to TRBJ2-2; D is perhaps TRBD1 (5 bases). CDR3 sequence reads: CATSSYRSTGELFF. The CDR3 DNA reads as TGTGCCACCAGTAGTTACAGGAGCACCGGGGAGCTGTTTTTT.